The 28 T cell receptor beta chains below were found in one sample sequenced in a study of molecular identifiers for immune sequencing clone quantification. Each CDR3 protein is one row after TCRdb ran MiXCR on the PCR reads. The sample includes about 510,000 distinct CDR3 sequences, around 23% of them seen just once. Material: naive CD8+ T cells from blood, with Jurkat cell RNA spiked in. Subset in this sample: FACS-sorted CD8+CD4-CCR7+CD45RA+ naive T cells. These receptors came from a human donor in good health. Some libraries in this study had Jurkat cell RNA spiked in.

This clonotype was observed a handful of times. The chain couples TRBV4-1 to TRBJ1-1; 7 bases line up with TRBD1. Trimming cost V 4 bases and J 3 bases; bases outside gene matches: 8. The CDR3 loop spans 15 amino acids. Germline CDR1 reads MGHRA; CDR2 reads YSYEKL. The CDR3, as DNA: TGCGCCAGCAGCCCCTTACAGGGGATAGACACTGAAGCTTTCTTT. This encodes CASSPLQGIDTEAFF.

Worth noting for this clonotype: A much bigger clone sits one base away, suggesting this may be a read error. This chain connects TRBV6-6 to TRBJ1-1, with D hard to call. This CDR3 comprises 12 residues. The V and J ends lost 2 bases and 5 bases respectively, with 6 bases between them. CDR1 is MNHNY, CDR2 SVGAGI, per germline (reference sequence). In nucleotides, the CDR3 is TGTGCCAGCAGTTACGTGCAGACTGAAGCTTTCTTT. Translating it yields CASSYVQTEAFF.

The chain has TRBV4-3 and TRBJ2-1; D uncertain. The CDR3 consists of 15 residues. V lost 0 bases and J 2 bases, leaving 8 bases between the germline ends. CDR1 and CDR2 from the germline V gene are LGHNA and YSLEER. CDR3 in DNA: TGCGCCAGCAGCCAAGAAACGAGCGCCTACAATGAGCAGTTCTTC. Encoded protein: CASSQETSAYNEQFF.

This clonotype was observed a handful of times. The CDR3, as DNA: TGTGCCAGCAGCCACGGTGGTCGAGCTTTCTTT. Residues: CASSHGGRAFF. V is TRBV12-3 or TRBV12-4 and J is TRBJ1-1; unclear D gene. CDR3 length equals 11 residues. V lost 6 bases, J lost 10 bases, and 12 bases lay in between.

This chain connects TRBV4-1 to TRBJ2-1; 7 bases are shared with TRBD2. Germline loops: CDR1 MGHRA, CDR2 YSYEKL. The V and J ends lost 0 bases and 8 bases, in that order; junction bases with no gene match: 7. The CDR3 is made up of 15 amino acids. This CDR3 is CASSQEGGVWDEQFF. The CDR3 nucleotides are TGCGCCAGCAGCCAAGAGGGGGGGGTATGGGATGAGCAGTTCTTC.

This clonotype was observed a few times. This sequence joins TRBV6-1 and TRBJ1-1; 9 bases are shared with TRBD1. This CDR3 comprises 17 residues. After removal of 5 bases from V and 5 bases from J, the junction contained 15 bases not matched to a gene. The germline V gene encodes CDR1 MNHNS and CDR2 SASEGT. CDR3 DNA: TGTGCCAGCAGTCAACTAATCTACAGGGGGCCTCAAACTGAAGCTTTCTTT. This encodes CASSQLIYRGPQTEAFF.

The chain couples TRBV27 to TRBJ1-5; D gene ambiguous. Germline V gene lookup returns CDR1 MNHEY and CDR2 SMNVEV (reference sequence). V gave up 5 bases and J gave up 0 bases, with 20 bases separating them. CDR3 size: 18 residues. The CDR3 protein is CASSTQSVRQTSNQPQHF. CDR3 bases: TGTGCCAGCAGTACCCAGTCGGTGAGACAAACTAGCAATCAGCCCCAGCATTTT.

With regard to this clonotype: A much larger clone lies one base from this, so it may be a read error. The chain has TRBV4-3 and TRBJ2-6; tentative D call: TRBD1 (5 bases). This CDR3 spans 15 amino acids. CDR1 LGHNA and CDR2 YSLEER come from the germline V gene. CDR3 loop: CASSQDPSGAHVLTF. DNA of the CDR3: TGCGCCAGCAGCCAAGACCCGTCTGGGGCCCACGTCCTGACTTTC.

This clonotype was counted at least ten times. The V gene is TRBV25-1, the J gene TRBJ2-5; D unclear. Trimming stripped 2 bases from V and 2 bases from J, with 9 bases between. The CDR3 spans 14 residues. In germline, CDR1 is MGHDK, CDR2 SYGVNS. The CDR3 is CASSELGVQETQYF. The CDR3 bases are TGTGCCAGCAGTGAACTGGGCGTGCAAGAGACCCAGTACTTC.

The chain uses TRBV7-6 and TRBJ2-5; TRBD1 might be the D (6 bases). Trimming shortened V by 5 bases and J by 6 bases, and 22 bases separated the two germline ends. CDR1 and CDR2 from the germline V gene are SGHVS and FNYEAQ. CDR3 length: 16 residues. DNA for the CDR3: TGTGCCAGCAGCCAAAAAACAGGGCCGCGAAGTAAGACCCAGTACTTC. Its protein is CASSQKTGPRSKTQYF.

Concerning this clonotype: Since a much larger clone is just one base distant, this may be a read error. The chain recombines TRBV7-2 with TRBJ1-1; perhaps TRBD1 as D (5 bases). This CDR3 has 15 amino acids. V lost 1 base, J lost 4 bases, and 13 bases lay in between. From germline, CDR1 is SGHTA and CDR2 FQGNSA. The CDR3 spells CASSLVSRASTEAFF. The CDR3 coding sequence is TGTGCCAGCAGCTTAGTCAGCAGGGCGAGCACTGAAGCTTTCTTT.

Written as DNA, the CDR3 is TGTGCCAGCAGTTCACAGGGGGCACACACAGATACGCAGTATTTT. Its translation is CASSSQGAHTDTQYF. The chain uses TRBV13 and TRBJ2-3, with 9 bases fitting TRBD1. CDR3 length: 15 amino acids. J gave up 2 bases and V 6 bases, and 6 bases lay outside the gene matches. Germline V lookup: CDR1 PRHDT, CDR2 FYEKMQ (reference sequence).

This clonotype appeared many times. V is TRBV7-9 and J is TRBJ2-3; the match to TRBD2 covers 8 bases. The CDR3 runs to 17 residues. Losses at the gene ends were 5 bases for V and 3 bases for J; bases not matched to a gene: 13. Germline V gives CDR1 SEHNR, CDR2 FQNEAQ (reference sequence). CDR3 sequence: CASSQGPAGGLTDTQYF. CDR3 sequence (DNA): TGTGCCAGCAGCCAAGGTCCGGCGGGAGGTTTGACAGATACGCAGTATTTT.

With respect to this clonotype: At one boundary the junction diverges from the germline segment, which might be a read error. CDR3 residues: CANSLVGLTDTQYF. CDR3 in DNA: TGTGCCAACAGTTTGGTGGGCCTCACAGATACGCAGTATTTT. The rearrangement joins TRBV27 to TRBJ2-3; no reliable D call. CDR3 size: 14 residues. Germline loops: CDR1 MNHEY, CDR2 SMNVEV (reference sequence).

This clonotype was recorded at least ten times. The V call is TRBV20-1, the J call TRBJ1-1; D unclear. Trimming stripped 0 bases from V and 4 bases from J, with 9 bases between. From germline, CDR1 is DFQATT and CDR2 SNEGSKA (reference sequence). The CDR3 extends over 13 amino acids. CDR3 nucleotide sequence: TGCAGTGCTAGAGAGGTGCTGGGCACTGAAGCTTTCTTT. Protein product: CSAREVLGTEAFF.

The V gene is TRBV7-9, the J gene TRBJ2-7, with D hard to call. In germline, CDR1 is SEHNR, CDR2 FQNEAQ (reference sequence). The CDR3 length is 14 residues. Trimming cost V 0 bases and J 2 bases, with 8 bases left between them. CDR3 residues: CASSLALEPYEQYF. CDR3 coding DNA: TGTGCCAGCAGCTTAGCGCTAGAACCCTACGAGCAGTACTTC.

This clonotype came up a few times. The V gene is TRBV7-2, the J gene TRBJ2-6, with a weak D call TRBD2 (5 bases). Germline CDR1 SGHTA, CDR2 FQGNSA. This CDR3 comprises 16 residues. V was cut by 4 bases and J by 2 bases, with 12 bases left in between. This CDR3 reads CASSSLGSTGANVLTF. For the CDR3, the DNA is TGTGCCAGCAGCTCGTTAGGGAGTACTGGGGCCAACGTCCTGACTTTC.

This clonotype was observed a few times. This chain uses TRBV20-1 with TRBJ2-7; TRBD2 aligns across 9 bases. The CDR3 spans 15 residues. Trimming at V came to 7 bases and at J to 3 bases, leaving 13 bases not matched to a gene. Germline CDR1 reads DFQATT; CDR2 reads SNEGSKA (reference sequence). In DNA, the CDR3 is TGCAGTGTAAGAGGTCGGCTAGCGGGGAACTACGAGCAGTACTTC. Its protein is CSVRGRLAGNYEQYF.

This clonotype was seen a handful of times. V and J are TRBV6-5 and TRBJ2-2, with D hard to call. V shed 5 bases and J shed 5 bases, with 12 bases lying between them. The germline V gene has CDR1 MNHEY and CDR2 SVGAGI. CDR3 length equals 14 residues. The CDR3 sequence: CASSQAIQTGELFF. In nucleotides, the CDR3 is TGTGCCAGCAGTCAGGCGATCCAAACCGGGGAGCTGTTTTTT.

There are a few counts of this clonotype. The chain employs TRBV27 and TRBJ1-2, with D uncertain. The V and J ends lost 0 bases and 4 bases respectively, with 15 bases between them. CDR1 and CDR2 from the germline V gene are MNHEY and SMNVEV (reference sequence). The CDR3 has 16 amino acids. For the CDR3, the DNA is TGTGCCAGCAGTTTATCGGCCCCGCCTACCACCTATGGCTACACCTTC. This translates into CASSLSAPPTTYGYTF.

This clonotype was recorded a few times. The chain employs TRBV20-1 and TRBJ2-7, with 10 nucleotides matching TRBD1. After removal of 6 bases from V and 4 bases from J, the junction contained 6 bases not matched to a gene. Germline V gene data show CDR1 as DFQATT and CDR2 as SNEGSKA (reference sequence). This CDR3 contains 13 residues. CDR3 sequence reads: CSARDRGAYEQYF. The CDR3 DNA reads as TGCAGTGCCAGGGACAGGGGCGCTTACGAGCAGTACTTC.

As for this clonotype: A much larger clone is a single base away; this may be a read error. J is TRBJ1-3 and V is TRBV15, with D uncertain. Germline V lookup: CDR1 LNHNV, CDR2 YYDKDF (reference sequence). The CDR3 contains 15 residues. Trimming removed 1 base from V and 0 bases from J, with 7 bases in between. The CDR3 bases are TGTGCCACCAGCAGAGGGGCAGACTCTGGAAACACCATATATTTT. It encodes CATSRGADSGNTIYF.

The rearrangement uses TRBV11-2 and TRBJ2-1; TRBD2 agrees at 8 bases. V gave up 0 bases and J gave up 8 bases; unmatched junction bases: 15. Germline assignment: CDR1 SGHAT and CDR2 FQNNGV. The CDR3 is 18 residues long. The CDR3 DNA is TGTGCCAGCAGCTTAGATCCGGGGGGGCCGTCTCTCGGTGATGAGCAGTTCTTC. As protein: CASSLDPGGPSLGDEQFF.

As to this clonotype: This may be a read error, as it is one base from a much larger clone. Here the CDR3 omits its conserved ending phenylalanine or tryptophan, so a read error is the likely source. J is TRBJ2-7 and V is TRBV4-1; D unclear. CDR3 length equals 16 residues. Germline CDR1 is MGHRA and CDR2 is YSYEKL. Deletions cut 1 base from V and 0 bases from J, with 13 bases between. The CDR3 sequence is CASSQGLSSSSYEQYL. The CDR3, as DNA: TGCGCCAGCAGCCAAGGTCTCAGTTCGAGCTCCTACGAGCAGTACCTC.

This clonotype turned up a few times. The gene calls are TRBV6-2 or TRBV6-3 and TRBJ2-7, with a tentative D call TRBD1 (5 bases). Deletions cut 5 bases from V and 0 bases from J, with 17 bases between. The CDR3 loop spans 16 amino acids. Germline V gives CDR1 MNHEY, CDR2 SVGEGT. The CDR3 DNA reads TGTGCCAGCAGTCCCGCCGGACATGGGTTCTCCTACGAGCAGTACTTC. Residues: CASSPAGHGFSYEQYF.

This clonotype appeared many times. The chain carries TRBV12-3 or TRBV12-4 and TRBJ2-5, with 11 bases lining up with TRBD2. With 7 bases clipped from V and 3 bases from J, the junction kept 7 bases outside the gene matches. The CDR3 covers 15 residues. This chain's CDR3 is CASNRLAGKEETQYF. CDR3 in DNA: TGTGCCAGCAATAGACTAGCGGGAAAAGAAGAGACCCAGTACTTC.

J is TRBJ2-1 and V is TRBV5-1; TRBD1 aligns across 8 bases. The CDR3 extends over 16 amino acids. Germline V lookup: CDR1 SGHRS, CDR2 YFSETQ. V shed 4 bases and J 1 base; nucleotides not matched to a gene: 7. DNA of the CDR3: TGCGCCAGCAGCGCAGACAGGGGTGGATCCTACAATGAGCAGTTCTTC. Translation: CASSADRGGSYNEQFF.

Many counts were recorded for this clonotype. The chain carries TRBV4-1 and TRBJ2-5; unclear D gene. V was trimmed by 1 base and J by 4 bases, leaving 13 bases between them. The CDR3 sequence is 15 residues long. In germline, CDR1 is MGHRA, CDR2 YSYEKL. The chain's CDR3 is CASSQVLGRIETQYF. The CDR3 DNA sequence: TGCGCCAGCAGCCAAGTTTTAGGCCGGATAGAGACCCAGTACTTC.